In its sample, the clone carrying this T cell receptor beta chain was seen a few times. Only in-frame clones appear in the TCRdb table, and some are missing; sequencing was by immunoSEQ multiplex PCR. The table shows around 78,000 clones, with roughly 94% occurring only once. The germline V gene encodes CDR1 LGHNA and CDR2 YNFKEQ. The CDR3 consists of 14 residues. V lost 2 bases and J 4 bases, leaving 12 bases between the germline ends. This sample stems from a study of control samples from healthy donors and cancer patients. J is TRBJ2-7 and V is TRBV4-2; D is unresolved. Specimen: blood. The receptor's source is a woman under 30 in good health. The CDR3 sequence: CASSQPNLGYEQYF. The CDR3 coding sequence is TGTGCCAGCAGCCAACCCAACCTGGGGTACGAGCAGTACTTC.